Each of the 21 T cell receptor beta chains below was sequenced from the same sample in a study of blood T cell repertoires in COVID-19. Profiling relied on immunoSEQ multiplex PCR, and the TCRdb table lists in-frame clones only, not all of them. The data show roughly 140,000 clones, 85% to 90% seen once. The specimen sequenced was peripheral blood. The receptors originated from a woman aged 40 to 49 with acute or convalescent COVID-19.

This clone was observed once. The CDR3 loop is CASSFRTGLNEKLFF. Here the CDR3 DNA reads TGTGCCAGCAGTTTCCGGACAGGGCTAAATGAAAAACTGTTTTTT. This chain connects TRBV27 to TRBJ1-4, with 8 nucleotides matching TRBD1. The CDR3 length is 15 residues. V lost 3 bases, J lost 5 bases, and 5 bases stayed unmatched. The V gene's germline CDR1 is MNHEY and CDR2 SMNVEV (reference sequence).

The chain is built from TRBV6-5 and TRBJ1-2; TRBD1 might be the D (5 bases). Germline V gene data show CDR1 as MNHEY and CDR2 as SVGAGI. The ends were cut back, 8 bases at V and 4 bases at J, with 14 bases in the middle. CDR3 length equals 13 residues. The CDR3 protein is CASRSLGGYGYTF. In DNA, the CDR3 is TGTGCCAGCCGATCATTGGGGGGCTATGGCTACACCTTC.

The gene calls are TRBV3-1 (or the pseudogene TRBV3-2) and TRBJ2-4; D possibly corresponds to TRBD2 (5 bases). The germline gives CDR1 LGHDT, CDR2 YNNKEL (reference sequence). V gave up 6 bases and J gave up 9 bases, with 12 bases separating them. The CDR3 contains 12 residues. The CDR3 reads CASSLLGGIQYF. The CDR3 DNA follows: TGTGCCAGCAGTCTTCTCGGAGGCATTCAGTACTTC.

By sample share, this clone is medium-sized. V gene TRBV28 combines with J gene TRBJ1-5, with D possibly being TRBD1 (6 bases). The CDR3 covers 15 residues. CDR1 and CDR2 from the germline V gene are MDHEN and SYDVKM. V was cut by 5 bases and J by 1 base, with 12 bases left in between. The chain's CDR3 is CASSVTQGSNQPQHF. CDR3 DNA: TGTGCCAGCAGTGTCACACAGGGAAGCAATCAGCCCCAGCATTTT.

The CDR3 loop is CASRSSGGLTDTQYF. In nucleotides, the CDR3 is TGTGCCAGCAGGTCTAGCGGGGGGCTCACAGATACGCAGTATTTT. The J gene is TRBJ2-3, the V gene TRBV25-1, with 11 bases aligning to TRBD2. CDR1 and CDR2 from the germline V gene are MGHDK and SYGVNS. The V gene end was trimmed by 6 bases and the J gene end by 2 bases; junction bases not matched to a gene: 4. This CDR3 contains 15 residues.

The chain combines TRBV6-5 with TRBJ1-6; 7 bases match TRBD1. Trimming cost V 2 bases and J 6 bases; bases outside gene matches: 1. Germline V CDR1 and CDR2: MNHEY, SVGAGI. This CDR3 spans 14 amino acids. The CDR3 reads CASSYRDSNSPLHF. In nucleotides, the CDR3 is TGTGCCAGCAGTTACCGGGACAGTAATTCACCCCTCCACTTT.

The chain couples TRBV11-2 to TRBJ1-5; D unclear. Germline V gives CDR1 SGHAT, CDR2 FQNNGV. CDR3 length equals 13 residues. V lost 2 bases to trimming and J lost 6 bases, with 8 bases between them. The CDR3 DNA is TGTGCCAGCAGCTTAAGAGTCGGTCAGCCCCAGCATTTT. This gives the protein CASSLRVGQPQHF.

The chain employs TRBV19 and TRBJ1-5, with D possibly TRBD1 on 5 matching bases. V shed 7 bases and J shed 0 bases, with 13 bases lying between them. Germline loops: CDR1 LNHDA, CDR2 SQIVND (reference sequence). The CDR3 runs 15 residues. The CDR3 spells CASNPTEYSNQPQHF. CDR3 nucleotide sequence: TGTGCCAGTAACCCGACAGAATATAGCAATCAGCCCCAGCATTTT.

This clone has only one observation. The chain employs TRBV4-2 and TRBJ1-5; D gene unclear. Germline V gene data show CDR1 as LGHNA and CDR2 as YNFKEQ. The CDR3 spans 14 residues. Trimming pared 1 base from V and 4 bases from J, leaving 8 bases between. CDR3 coding DNA: TGTGCCAGCAGCCAAGCAGGATTTAATCAGCCCCAGCATTTT. It encodes CASSQAGFNQPQHF.

The chain employs TRBV5-5 and TRBJ2-1; 7 bases agree with TRBD1. Trimming cost V 6 bases and J 3 bases; bases outside gene matches: 15. CDR3 length: 17 residues. Germline V lookup: CDR1 SGHKS, CDR2 YYEKEE (reference sequence). The CDR3 nucleotides are TGTGCCAGCACCCTGACTTTACAGGGGTCTAGCTACAATGAGCAGTTCTTC. It codes for CASTLTLQGSSYNEQFF.

This clone was found a few times. The CDR3 DNA reads TGCGCCAGCAGCCAAGCAGGGGCGAATCAGCCCCAGCATTTT. It codes for CASSQAGANQPQHF. The chain joins TRBV4-1 to TRBJ1-5; tentative D call: TRBD1 (6 bases). The ends were cut back, 1 base at V and 4 bases at J, with 8 bases in the middle. The germline V gene encodes CDR1 MGHRA and CDR2 YSYEKL. The CDR3 is 14 amino acids.

The V and J genes are TRBV27 and TRBJ2-7, with 7 bases lining up with TRBD1. This CDR3 has 15 residues. The junction had 7 bases not matched to a gene; V was cut back by 5 bases and J by 0 bases. Germline CDR1 is MNHEY and CDR2 is SMNVEV (reference sequence). As DNA, the CDR3 is TGTGCCAGCAGTAAGGGACAGTTCAGCTCCTACGAGCAGTACTTC. This gives the protein CASSKGQFSSYEQYF.

This clone was seen just once. The gene calls are TRBV15 and TRBJ2-2, with 10 bases that match TRBD2. Germline trimming cut 1 base from V and 4 bases from J; bases unmatched to any gene: 0. Germline CDR1 reads LNHNV; CDR2 reads YYDKDF (reference sequence). The CDR3 is made up of 15 amino acids. The CDR3 coding sequence is TGTGCCACCAGCAGAGCTAGCGGGAGCACCGGGGAGCTGTTTTTT. It encodes CATSRASGSTGELFF.

This sequence joins TRBV11-2 and TRBJ1-4, with D possibly being TRBD1 (6 bases). Per germline, CDR1 SGHAT and CDR2 FQNNGV. The CDR3 has 13 amino acids. The ends were cut back, 5 bases at V and 11 bases at J, with 15 bases in the middle. The CDR3 is CASSQRDQGKLFF. The CDR3 coding sequence is TGTGCCAGCAGCCAAAGAGACCAGGGGAAACTGTTTTTT.

The J gene is TRBJ1-5, the V gene TRBV24-1, with D possibly TRBD1 on 5 matching bases. Germline assignment: CDR1 KGHDR and CDR2 SFDVKD. The V and J ends lost 8 bases and 2 bases respectively, with 9 bases between them. The CDR3 has 13 amino acids. The CDR3 DNA sequence: TGTGCCACCAAGGGCAGGGGCAATCAGCCCCAGCATTTT. It codes for CATKGRGNQPQHF.

The gene calls are TRBV5-1 and TRBJ2-7; 9 nucleotides align to TRBD2. The V segment lost 6 bases and the J segment 2 bases; nucleotides outside the gene matches: 9. This CDR3 is built from 15 residues. The germline V gene encodes CDR1 SGHRS and CDR2 YFSETQ. CDR3 region: CASNWGAGGPYEQYF. CDR3 in DNA: TGCGCCAGCAACTGGGGAGCGGGGGGTCCCTACGAGCAGTACTTC.

V and J are TRBV5-1 and TRBJ2-7; possibly TRBD1 for D (6 bases). CDR1 is SGHRS, CDR2 YFSETQ, per germline. This CDR3 is built from 14 residues. The V end lost 2 bases, the J end lost 2 bases, and 11 bases lay between the germline ends. The CDR3, as DNA: TGCGCCAGCAGCTTAGGACAGCAGACCTACGAGCAGTACTTC. Amino acids: CASSLGQQTYEQYF. Complete variable domain (other parts from reference TRBV5-1 and TRBJ2-7): KAGVTQTPRYLIKTRGQQVTLSCSPISGHRSVSWYQQTPGQGLQFLFEYFSETQRNKGNFPGRFSGRQFSNSRSEMNVSTLELGDSALYLCASSLGQQTYEQYFGPGTRLTVT.

CDR3 DNA sequence: TGTGCCAGCAGTTCATTTCCAGGGGATAGGACTGAAGCTTTCTTT. Translation gives CASSSFPGDRTEAFF. The genes are TRBV27 and TRBJ1-1, with D tentatively TRBD1 (6 bases). Between the trimmed V and J ends, which lost 4 bases and 5 bases, there was a span of 17 bases. Germline values: CDR1 MNHEY, CDR2 SMNVEV (reference sequence). The CDR3 sequence is 15 residues long.

The chain recombines TRBV30 with TRBJ2-7; the match to TRBD2 covers 10 bases. This CDR3 spans 14 amino acids. The J segment lost 5 bases and the V segment lost 4 bases, leaving 8 bases of the junction unmatched. In germline, CDR1 is GTSNPN, CDR2 SVGIG (reference sequence). CDR3 region: CAWKRLAGANEQYF. The CDR3 DNA sequence: TGTGCCTGGAAAAGGCTAGCGGGAGCGAACGAGCAGTACTTC.

The chain links TRBV5-6 to TRBJ2-7; 8 nucleotides agree with TRBD1. The CDR3 covers 15 residues. V gave up 4 bases and J gave up 2 bases; unmatched junction bases: 8. Germline loops: CDR1 SGHDT, CDR2 YYEEEE. CDR3 sequence reads: CASSPFGQGAYEQYF. CDR3 DNA sequence: TGTGCCAGCAGCCCTTTCGGACAGGGAGCCTACGAGCAGTACTTC.

CDR3 sequence: CASSTGTGSYNEQFF. DNA of the CDR3: TGTGCCAGCAGCACCGGGACAGGGTCCTACAATGAGCAGTTCTTC. The V gene is TRBV7-8, the J gene TRBJ2-1; TRBD1 matches 9 bases. This CDR3 is 15 amino acids long. Trimming removed 5 bases from V and 1 base from J; junction bases left unmatched: 3. Germline assignment: CDR1 SGHVS and CDR2 FQNEAQ.